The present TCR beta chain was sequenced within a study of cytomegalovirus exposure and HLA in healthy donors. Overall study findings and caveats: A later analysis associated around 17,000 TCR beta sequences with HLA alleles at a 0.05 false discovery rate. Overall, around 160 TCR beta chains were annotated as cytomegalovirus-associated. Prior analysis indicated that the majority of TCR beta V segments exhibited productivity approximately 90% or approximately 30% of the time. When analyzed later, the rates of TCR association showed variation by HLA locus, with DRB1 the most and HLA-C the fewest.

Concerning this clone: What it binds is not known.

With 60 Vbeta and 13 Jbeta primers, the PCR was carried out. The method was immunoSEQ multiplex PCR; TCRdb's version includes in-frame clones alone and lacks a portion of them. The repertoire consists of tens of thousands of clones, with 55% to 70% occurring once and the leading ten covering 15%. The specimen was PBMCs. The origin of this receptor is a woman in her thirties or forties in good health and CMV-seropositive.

The CDR3 DNA follows: TGTGCCAGCAGGAGAGATCGGCAGGCGTCCTACGAGCAGTACTTC. It is translated as CASRRDRQASYEQYF. The rearrangement uses TRBV6-1 and TRBJ2-7; no firm D call. The CDR3 totals 15 residues. Trimming removed 6 bases at V and 1 base at J, with 16 bases between. The germline V gene has CDR1 MNHNS and CDR2 SASEGT.